This T cell receptor (beta chain) emerged from a study of shared clonotypes between healthy human individuals. Healthy and HIV-negative, the adult donors had no recent acute infections or vaccinations. Partitioning of CD4+ cells yielded a CD45RA+ naive subset and a CD45RA-negative memory subset. General study results and limits: Generation probabilities of non-shared clonotypes were lower (relative to those shared by all four donors). What naive subsets generally showed was a larger estimated richness than memory subsets showed.

Worth noting for this clone: Its antigen is not known.

Profiling relied on immunoSEQ multiplex PCR, and the TCRdb table lists in-frame clones only, not all of them. This sample has about 960,000 clones, with 76% found just once. The specimen was memory CD4+ T cells sorted from blood. Subset described: CD45RA-negative fraction. This TCR was sampled from a man younger than 35 in good health.

The DNA of the CDR3 is TGTGCCATCAGTGGGCCAGGGCCGAACACTGAAGCTTTCTTT. This codes for CAISGPGPNTEAFF. J is TRBJ1-1 and V is TRBV10-3, with a possible D match to TRBD1 (5 bases). V lost 4 bases and J lost 1, with 10 bases in between. CDR3 size: 14 residues. Germline values: CDR1 ENHRY, CDR2 SYGVKD.